The present T cell receptor beta chain was sequenced within a study of blood T cell repertoires in COVID-19. Clones were read by immunoSEQ multiplex PCR, and TCRdb kept only the in-frame ones, dropping some. The repertoire consists of around 38,000 clones, with nearly 90% occurring once and the leading ten covering around 6.2%. Germline loops: CDR1 SGDLS, CDR2 YYNGEE. The V end lost 0 bases, the J end lost 3 bases, and 12 bases lay between the germline ends. CDR3 length: 16 amino acids. The clonotype originates from a human donor in a cohort sampled during active COVID-19. Sequencing was done on a sample of peripheral blood. This chain joins TRBV9 and TRBJ2-2, with a possible D match to TRBD2 (5 bases). CDR3: CASSVVLAGDTGELFF. DNA for the CDR3: TGTGCCAGCAGCGTAGTTCTAGCTGGGGACACCGGGGAGCTGTTTTTT.